The 14 T cell receptor beta chains below all came from one sample that was sequenced in a study of T cells in Graves' hyperthyroidism and ophthalmopathy. RNA transcripts provided the source from which TCR beta CDR3 regions were amplified. An initial round of RT-PCR targeting the TCR CDR3 relied on the HTBI primer set. TCRdb processed the multiplex PCR reads anew with MiXCR; each CDR3 protein has one entry. The sample yields approximately 400,000 distinct CDR3 sequences, about 14% seen once. The sample taken for sequencing was blood. The receptors shown here come from a woman in her sixties or seventies with Graves' hyperthyroidism.

This clonotype has just a few counts. V usage is TRBV4-1 and J usage is TRBJ2-1; 7 nucleotides agree with TRBD1. This CDR3 contains 14 residues. Germline CDR1 is MGHRA and CDR2 is YSYEKL. Trimming at V came to 1 base and at J to 7 bases, leaving 4 bases not matched to a gene. CDR3 nucleotides: TGCGCCAGCAGCCAAGGGACAGGCGGGAATGAGCAGTTCTTC. Its translation: CASSQGTGGNEQFF.

In this sample, this clonotype turned up many times. The CDR3 here is CAITTSATDTQYF. The CDR3 coding sequence is TGTGCCATTACGACTAGCGCCACAGATACGCAGTATTTT. This chain joins TRBV10-3 and TRBJ2-3, with 8 bases identical to TRBD2. J gave up 2 bases and V 9 bases, and 4 bases lay outside the gene matches. Germline V gene data show CDR1 as ENHRY and CDR2 as SYGVKD. This CDR3 comprises 13 residues.

This clonotype was recorded many times. V usage is TRBV2 and J usage is TRBJ2-7, with TRBD2 identical over 12 bases. V trimming: 2 bases; J trimming: 7 bases; junction bases outside the gene matches: 6. The length of the CDR3 is 15 residues. Germline values: CDR1 SNHLY, CDR2 FYNNEI. The CDR3 DNA follows: TGTGCCAGCAGTGAAACCCTAGCGGGAGGGCTTGAGCAGTACTTC. Encoded protein: CASSETLAGGLEQYF.

The sample holds a few counts of this clonotype. The chain carries TRBV5-1 and TRBJ1-1; a weak D match, TRBD1 (5 bases). The CDR3 runs 15 residues. The ends were cut back, 7 bases at V and 4 bases at J, with 20 bases in the middle. Looked up from germline, CDR1 is SGHRS and CDR2 is YFSETQ. CDR3: CASSPGQGLRTEAFF. The CDR3, as DNA: TGCGCCAGCTCCCCAGGGCAGGGCTTGCGCACTGAAGCTTTCTTT.

This clonotype was counted between two and nine times. A much larger clone differs from this one at a single base, so this may be a read error. The CDR3 DNA reads TGCAGTACTAGAGTGCGACCGGTGGGCTATGGCTACACCTTC. Its translation is CSTRVRPVGYGYTF. The chain couples TRBV20-1 to TRBJ1-2; D call uncertain. The germline CDR1 and CDR2 sequences are DFQATT and SNEGSKA (reference sequence). The CDR3 contains 14 residues.

The chain uses TRBV24-1 and TRBJ1-2; D is perhaps TRBD1 (5 bases). The CDR3 covers 15 residues. Deletions cut 4 bases from V and 4 bases from J, with 15 bases between. Germline CDR1 reads KGHDR; CDR2 reads SFDVKD. The DNA for the CDR3 is TGTGCCACCAGTGACCCCCTGGGGGGTAGCTATGGCTACACCTTC. Translating gives CATSDPLGGSYGYTF.

This clonotype was detected many times. This chain connects TRBV11-2 to TRBJ2-7; 12 positions agree with TRBD2. Germline loops: CDR1 SGHAT, CDR2 FQNNGV. The CDR3 spans 15 residues. Trimming took 5 bases from V and 5 from J; bases not matched to a gene: 7. CDR3 region: CASSLGTSGLNEQYF. The DNA for the CDR3 is TGTGCCAGCAGCCTAGGGACTAGCGGGCTGAACGAGCAGTACTTC.

This clonotype was detected ten times or more. The chain combines TRBV28 with TRBJ2-6; D gene ambiguous. Germline-derived CDR1 and CDR2 are MDHEN and SYDVKM. This CDR3 region has 15 residues. V lost 7 bases and J 1 base, leaving 11 bases between the germline ends. CDR3 region: CASKGWDSGANVLTF. The CDR3 nucleotides are TGTGCCAGCAAGGGTTGGGATTCTGGGGCCAACGTCCTGACTTTC.

The sample holds a few counts of this clonotype. The chain has TRBV5-1 and TRBJ2-1, with D perhaps TRBD2 (6 bases). The CDR3 is made up of 15 amino acids. Trimming left V 6 bases short and J 0 bases short, with 13 bases between. Germline CDR1 reads SGHRS; CDR2 reads YFSETQ. CDR3 residues: CASMERAGSYNEQFF. Written as DNA, the CDR3 is TGCGCCAGCATGGAGCGGGCAGGCTCCTACAATGAGCAGTTCTTC.

The V call is TRBV28, the J call TRBJ1-1; 8 bases align to TRBD1. V was clipped by 4 bases and J by 4 bases; unmatched bases: 8. Germline CDR1 and CDR2: MDHEN and SYDVKM. This CDR3 region has 15 residues. The CDR3 loop reads CASSSGQGSFTEAFF. CDR3 DNA: TGTGCCAGCAGTTCCGGACAGGGATCTTTCACTGAAGCTTTCTTT.

This clonotype came up a few times. Here the CDR3 DNA reads TGTGCCAGTAGTATGGTGGCTTTTGTCAGGGATACGCAGTATTTT. This gives the protein CASSMVAFVRDTQYF. The gene calls are TRBV19 and TRBJ2-3; no clear D gene. The CDR3 loop spans 15 amino acids. Germline V gene data show CDR1 as LNHDA and CDR2 as SQIVND (reference sequence). Trimming shortened V by 3 bases and J by 6 bases, and 16 bases separated the two germline ends. The variable domain in full, with the rest retrieved from reference TRBV19 and TRBJ2-3, is DGGITQSPKYLFRKEGQNVTLSCEQNLNHDAMYWYRQDPGQGLRLIYYSQIVNDFQKGDIAEGYSVSREKKESFPLTVTSAQKNPTAFYLCASSMVAFVRDTQYFGPGTRLTVL.

In its sample, this clonotype was seen many times. The V gene is TRBV20-1, the J gene TRBJ2-5; 7 bases agree with TRBD2. V lost 6 bases and J lost 1; bases outside the gene matches: 8. The CDR3 loop spans 14 amino acids. CDR1 is DFQATT and CDR2 is SNEGSKA in the germline V gene (reference sequence). The chain's CDR3 is CSALRSSGQETQYF. The CDR3 nucleotides are TGCAGTGCGCTTAGGTCTAGCGGCCAAGAGACCCAGTACTTC.

This clonotype was found many times. The gene calls are TRBV10-3 and TRBJ2-7; D is undetermined. The CDR3 has 15 residues. Trimming removed 0 bases from V and 1 base from J, with 10 bases in between. The V gene's germline CDR1 is ENHRY and CDR2 SYGVKD. The CDR3 spells CAISESTGGSYEQYF. The DNA of the CDR3 is TGTGCCATCAGTGAGTCGACGGGCGGATCCTACGAGCAGTACTTC.

The table lists this clonotype with many counts. This sequence joins TRBV3-1 and TRBJ2-3; 10 nucleotides match TRBD2. The germline V gene encodes CDR1 LGHDT and CDR2 YNNKEL (reference sequence). With 2 bases clipped from V and 4 bases from J, the junction kept 6 bases outside the gene matches. This CDR3 contains 16 residues. The CDR3 here is CASSQSSAGGADTQYF. CDR3 bases: TGTGCCAGCAGCCAAAGCTCAGCGGGAGGGGCAGATACGCAGTATTTT.